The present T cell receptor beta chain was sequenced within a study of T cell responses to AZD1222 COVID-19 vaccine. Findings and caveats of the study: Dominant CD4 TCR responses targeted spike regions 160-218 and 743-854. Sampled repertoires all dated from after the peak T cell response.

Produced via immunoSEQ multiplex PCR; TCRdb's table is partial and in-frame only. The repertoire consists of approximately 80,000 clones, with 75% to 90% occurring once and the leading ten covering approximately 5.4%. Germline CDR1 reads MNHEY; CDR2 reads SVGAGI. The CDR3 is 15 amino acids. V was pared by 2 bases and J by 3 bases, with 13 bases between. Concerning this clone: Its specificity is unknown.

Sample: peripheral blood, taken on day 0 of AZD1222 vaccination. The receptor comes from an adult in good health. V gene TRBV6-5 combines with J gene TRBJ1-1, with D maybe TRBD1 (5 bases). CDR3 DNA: TGTGCCAGCAGTTACGCACCCAGGGTCGACACTGAAGCTTTCTTT. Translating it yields CASSYAPRVDTEAFF.